The sequence of this T cell receptor beta chain was determined in a study of long-term antiretroviral therapy in people with HIV. Germline lookup yields CDR1 MGHRA and CDR2 YSYEKL. The CDR3 totals 15 residues. The V end lost 1 base, the J end lost 5 bases, and 14 bases lay between the germline ends. At the survey level, the v3.0 immunoSEQ assay was run. Assay: immunoSEQ multiplex PCR; the TCRdb copy retains only in-frame clones and omits some. Among some 31,000 clones listed, 70% to 90% were seen once. At least one PBMC sample before ART and at least two after were required. Every participant with HIV received treatment in the United States.

The TCR was taken from a man aged 18 to 30 with HIV. This material consisted of unsorted PBMCs, taken 1.1 years after starting antiretroviral therapy. The gene calls are TRBV4-1 and TRBJ1-2, with a possible D match to TRBD1 (5 bases). The CDR3 reads CASSQVPGEGYGYTF. CDR3 coding DNA: TGCGCCAGCAGCCAAGTCCCAGGCGAGGGGTATGGCTACACCTTC.